This T cell receptor (beta chain) came from a study of T-cell memory formation after mild COVID-19. Study background: TCR clustering was largely donor specific. Overall study results and limits: The study found balanced CD4/CD8 in clones contracting day 15 to 85 and a CD4+ lean in later expanders. Those CD4+ clones that contracted were mainly in CM and EM (CD8+ ones in EMRA).

Trimming left V 3 bases short and J 6 bases short, with 14 bases between. Germline CDR1 is SGHTA and CDR2 is FQGTGA. The CDR3 extends over 14 amino acids. With regard to this clonotype: Its antigen is not identified.

TCRdb passed the 5' RACE reads through MiXCR, listing each CDR3 protein once. The sample gives almost 250,000 distinct CDR3 sequences, 15% of which show up once; around 2% is in the top ten. This TCR derives from an adult woman who had mild COVID-19 (a few samples of this study predate the infection). Cell type and time point are not known. Sequencing was done on a sample of PBMCs or a T cell subset sorted from them (not recorded which). The V gene is TRBV7-3, the J gene TRBJ1-2, with a possible D match to TRBD1 (5 bases). DNA for the CDR3: TGTGCCAGCAGCTTGACTCCGGTGGGGGATGGCTACACCTTC. This translates into CASSLTPVGDGYTF.